This T cell receptor (beta chain) stems from a study of blood T cell repertoires in COVID-19. About the study: Some COVID-19 samples were acute and others convalescent; all came from the United States, Italy and Spain. PBMCs, B-cell-depleted T cells, or T cells provided the cDNA or gDNA that made up the material.

Original methodology: Reference gene primer amplification gave estimated nucleated cell counts. Libraries were prepared by immunoSEQ multiplex PCR; TCRdb keeps only in-frame clonotypes and omits some of them. V and J calls and clone size are as listed in that table; D and trimming were resolved from the DNA. The sample yields about 140,000 clones, 87% seen once. V lost 5 bases and J lost 12, with 11 bases in between. Germline assignment: CDR1 SNHLY and CDR2 FYNNEI. The CDR3 extends over 11 amino acids. This chain links TRBV2 with TRBJ2-1; TRBD1 is a possible D gene (5 bases). This sequence originates from a middle-aged man who had recovered from COVID-19. Sequencing was carried out using peripheral blood. The CDR3 nucleotides read TGTGCCAGCAGTCTACAGGTGTTGCAGTTCTTC. It codes for CASSLQVLQFF.